This TCR beta chain was recovered during a study of T cell clonality in common variable immunodeficiency. Study-level results: Shared TCRbeta clones were fewer between CVID subjects than controls.

This CDR3 has 13 amino acids. Germline loops: CDR1 SNHLY, CDR2 FYNNEI. Trimming removed 2 bases from V and 4 bases from J, with 8 bases in between. Generated by immunoSEQ multiplex PCR, the TCRdb table keeps only in-frame clones and is missing some. The sample was found to contain roughly 30,000 clones, and every one recurs. At least ten counts were recorded for this clone. Its specificity is not known. The sequence runs out 3 residues before the end of the CDR3; the remainder is reconstructed from the germline J gene. Sequenced input: peripheral blood mononuclear cells. This TCR was recovered from a person aged 18 to 75 in good health. The chain uses TRBV2 and TRBJ1-1, with D possibly being TRBD1 (5 bases). CDR3 protein: CASSEQGGTEAFF. Partial CDR3 DNA: TGTGCCAGCAGTGAACAGGGCGGCACTGAA.